The sample holds a few counts of the clone carrying this TCR beta chain. The antigen is unknown. The sample comes from a study of vaccination and CD4 T cells after COVID-19. In the study overall: Post-COVID sampling occurred a median approximately 91 days after diagnosis (range 35 to 161).

Deletions cut 2 bases from V and 2 bases from J, with 0 bases between. The CDR3 runs 11 residues. From germline, CDR1 is SGHAT and CDR2 FQNNGV. The assay that was used to sequence DNA from cultured CD4+ T cells was the Oncomine TCR Beta short-read assay. MiXCR was run by TCRdb on the PCR reads, yielding one entry per CDR3 protein. The sample shows 15,000 or so distinct CDR3 sequences, about 39% of them seen only once. Treatment in this sample: approximately nine-day PBMC culture with coronavirus spike peptide pools or control peptides (ViraFEST assay). Antigen-specific T cells were expanded with peptide pools by ViraFEST, and TCRs were then sequenced. PBMCs were cultured at a few million per well with 10 IU/ml IL-2 and 9.5 to 10 ug/ml peptide pools.

This clonotype was sampled from a human donor who had recovered from COVID-19. Sequences were obtained from CD4+ T cells from blood, cultured in vitro. V is TRBV11-2 and J is TRBJ2-5; D is unclear. CDR3 in amino acids: CASSLQETQYF. In DNA, the CDR3 is TGTGCCAGCAGCTTACAAGAGACCCAGTACTTC.